Listed below are T cell receptor beta chains from one sample, sequenced in a study of T cells in Graves' hyperthyroidism and ophthalmopathy. Via MiXCR, TCRdb re-called the multiplex PCR reads, giving one row per CDR3 protein. The sample holds about 560,000 distinct CDR3 sequences, roughly a sixth seen once. Sequenced material: blood. The receptors were gathered from a woman younger than 35 with Graves' hyperthyroidism. Both conserved end residues are part of each CDR3. A D gene is named only where the DNA matches it firmly. Only part of the rows carry a size: once, few, many, or a class if the clone is expanded.

15	many	TRBJ2-5	TRBV7-2	TRBD1	CASSFDRGLRETQYF	TGTGCCAGCAGCTTCGACAGGGGGTTGCGCGAGACCCAGTACTTC
13	.	TRBJ1-6	TRBV20-1	.	CSALPGWNSPLHF	TGCAGTGCTCTCCCCGGATGGAATTCACCCCTCCACTTT
15	few	TRBJ1-1	TRBV20-1	TRBD1	CSARVPGTGNTEAFF	TGCAGTGCTAGGGTCCCCGGGACAGGGAACACTGAAGCTTTCTTT
16	.	TRBJ2-7	TRBV20-1	.	CSARSPRGSAAWEQYF	TGCAGTGCTAGATCCCCCCGGGGGAGCGCCGCGTGGGAGCAGTACTTC
16	many	TRBJ1-5	TRBV5-1	.	CASSLSGGEDNQPQHF	TGCGCCAGCAGCCTCTCGGGGGGAGAGGACAATCAGCCCCAGCATTTT
14	few	TRBJ1-1	TRBV4-3	TRBD1	CASSLRDRNTEAFF	TGCGCCAGCAGCCTCCGGGACAGGAACACTGAAGCTTTCTTT
14	many	TRBJ2-2	TRBV20-1	.	CSAKPGQNTGELFF	TGCAGTGCAAAACCGGGACAGAACACCGGGGAGCTGTTTTTT
14	.	TRBJ1-6	TRBV13	.	CASSYGGDNSPLHF	TGTGCCAGCTCATACGGGGGGGATAATTCACCCCTCCACTTT
15	.	TRBJ2-3	TRBV9	.	CASSGGGGLGDTQYF	TGTGCCAGCAGCGGGGGCGGGGGCCTTGGAGATACGCAGTATTTT
12	many	TRBJ2-1	TRBV28	.	CASSTRIGEQFF	TGTGCCAGCAGCACTCGGATTGGGGAGCAGTTCTTC
16	few	TRBJ2-1	TRBV19	.	CASSIPGAVTYNEQFF	TGTGCCAGTAGTATACCGGGAGCGGTCACCTACAATGAGCAGTTCTTC
15	few	TRBJ2-2	TRBV7-3	.	CASSLSGALTGELFF	TGTGCCAGCAGCTTAAGCGGGGCGCTGACCGGGGAGCTGTTTTTT
12	many	TRBJ1-2	TRBV20-1	TRBD1	CSARTGAYGYTF	TGCAGTGCTCGGACAGGGGCGTATGGCTACACCTTC
14	many	TRBJ2-1	TRBV20-1	.	CSARPASSYNEQFF	TGCAGTGCTAGGCCGGCGAGCTCCTACAATGAGCAGTTCTTC
15	.	TRBJ2-5	TRBV5-6	.	CASSFVTELQETQYF	TGTGCCAGCAGCTTTGTTACAGAATTACAAGAGACCCAGTACTTC
14	many	TRBJ2-5	TRBV20-1	.	CSARDGTPLETQYF	TGCAGTGCTAGAGATGGGACCCCATTAGAGACCCAGTACTTC
14	.	TRBJ1-1	TRBV12-5	.	CASAPNFGGSEAFF	TGTGCTAGTGCCCCAAATTTTGGGGGGAGTGAAGCTTTCTTT
15	many	TRBJ2-1	TRBV2	TRBD1	CASSEGQGGDNEQFF	TGTGCCAGCAGCGAGGGACAGGGGGGGGACAATGAGCAGTTCTTC
14	many	TRBJ2-4	TRBV6-1	.	CASSDSVAGNIQYF	TGTGCCAGCAGTGATTCGGTAGCAGGAAACATTCAGTACTTC
16	.	TRBJ1-1	TRBV19	TRBD1	CASSIEAGGLNTEAFF	TGTGCCAGTAGTATAGAAGCAGGGGGTTTGAACACTGAAGCTTTCTTT
16	many	TRBJ2-1	TRBV5-1	.	CASSPGKGSSYNEQFF	TGCGCCAGCAGCCCGGGTAAGGGAAGCTCCTACAATGAGCAGTTCTTC
17	few	TRBJ2-1	TRBV6-2/TRBV6-3	TRBD2	CASRTGTSGGIYNEQFF	TGTGCCAGCAGAACCGGGACTAGCGGGGGGATCTACAATGAGCAGTTCTTC
14	many	TRBJ1-1	TRBV29-1	TRBD1	CSAGTAMRNTEAFF	TGCAGCGCCGGGACAGCGATGAGGAACACTGAAGCTTTCTTT
17	.	TRBJ2-3	TRBV30	.	CAWTRPPFTPPPDTQYF	TGTGCCTGGACTCGACCCCCCTTTACCCCCCCCCCAGATACGCAGTATTTT
13	.	TRBJ2-1	TRBV7-9	.	CASGPRKDNEQFF	TGTGCCAGCGGGCCCCGTAAGGACAATGAGCAGTTCTTC
14	many	TRBJ2-3	TRBV11-3	TRBD1	CASSFDRGSDTQYF	TGTGCCAGCAGCTTTGACAGGGGATCAGATACGCAGTATTTT
17	many	TRBJ1-4	TRBV5-1	.	CASSKDALGRRNEKLFF	TGCGCCAGCAGCAAGGACGCTTTAGGACGGCGTAATGAAAAACTGTTTTTT
14	many	TRBJ2-7	TRBV20-1	TRBD2	CSARGTSGSYEQYF	TGCAGTGCTAGAGGGACTAGCGGGAGCTACGAGCAGTACTTC
16	.	TRBJ2-1	TRBV19	.	CAQIPPPPDRYNEQFF	TGTGCCCAGATCCCCCCCCCCCCCGACAGGTACAATGAGCAGTTCTTC
14	.	TRBJ1-2	TRBV29-1	TRBD1	CSVAVDRGLGGYTF	TGCAGCGTTGCTGTTGACAGGGGGCTTGGTGGCTACACCTTC
15	few	TRBJ1-5	TRBV6-1	.	CASSQSGTWDQPQHF	TGTGCCAGCAGTCAGTCCGGGACATGGGATCAGCCCCAGCATTTT
14	.	TRBJ1-6	TRBV9	.	CASSVEGGSSPLHF	TGTGCCAGCAGCGTAGAGGGAGGGAGTTCACCCCTCCACTTT
18	few	TRBJ2-5	TRBV6-1	.	CASSHIGSGAGYRETQYF	TGTGCCAGCAGCCATATAGGTAGTGGCGCAGGGTATAGGGAGACCCAGTACTTC
14	many	TRBJ1-2	TRBV11-2	.	CASSPTGLLYGYTF	TGTGCCAGCAGCCCAACGGGCCTACTCTATGGCTACACCTTC
14	many	TRBJ1-3	TRBV29-1	TRBD1	CSVSKGADGNTIYF	TGCAGCGTTTCGAAGGGGGCTGATGGAAACACCATATATTTT
15	many	TRBJ2-5	TRBV12-3/TRBV12-4	.	CASSEETEDQETQYF	TGTGCCAGCAGTGAGGAGACAGAAGACCAAGAGACCCAGTACTTC
15	many	TRBJ2-2	TRBV9	TRBD2	CASSRGLARGGELFF	TGTGCCAGCAGCCGGGGACTAGCGAGAGGGGGGGAGCTGTTTTTT
12	many	TRBJ2-3	TRBV20-1	.	CSKVGLGDTQYF	TGCAGTAAAGTGGGGCTGGGAGATACGCAGTATTTT
13	few	TRBJ2-7	TRBV20-1	.	CSARAGIPYEQYF	TGCAGTGCTAGAGCGGGGATCCCCTACGAGCAGTACTTC
13	many	TRBJ1-1	TRBV11-2	.	CASSLKTNTEAFF	TGTGCCAGCAGCTTGAAGACAAACACTGAAGCTTTCTTT
15	many	TRBJ1-6	TRBV3-1	.	CASSQAKGPNSPLHF	TGTGCCAGCAGCCAAGCCAAGGGCCCTAACTCACCCCTCCACTTT
14	once	TRBJ2-7	TRBV10-2	TRBD1	CASSETGQGGEQYF	TGCGCCAGCAGTGAGACGGGACAGGGAGGCGAGCAGTACTTC
15	few	TRBJ2-5	TRBV5-1	.	CASSLVASLRETQYF	TGCGCCAGCAGCTTGGTCGCGTCCCTTCGAGAGACCCAGTACTTC
15	few	TRBJ1-2	TRBV4-3	TRBD1	CASSRRGGSSVGYTF	TGCGCCAGCAGCCGCAGAGGGGGCTCTTCGGTTGGCTACACCTTC
16	many	TRBJ2-3	TRBV28	TRBD1	CASSSPGQGSTDTQYF	TGTGCCAGCAGTTCCCCGGGACAGGGCAGCACAGATACGCAGTATTTT
13	.	TRBJ1-1	TRBV19	.	CASSIESFTEAFF	TGTGCCAGTAGTATTGAATCTTTCACTGAAGCTTTCTTT
15	.	TRBJ2-1	TRBV5-5	.	CASSVQGTPTNEQFF	TGTGCCAGCAGCGTTCAGGGTACCCCTACCAATGAGCAGTTCTTC
15	.	TRBJ1-2	TRBV29-1	.	CSANPPGARTKGYTF	TGCAGCGCTAACCCTCCAGGGGCGCGGACTAAAGGCTACACCTTC
15	few	TRBJ2-7	TRBV20-1	.	CSASQTGLPSYEQYF	TGCAGTGCTAGCCAGACGGGACTGCCCTCCTACGAGCAGTACTTC
14	.	TRBJ1-5	TRBV28	.	CASTPWGGNQPQHF	TGTGCCAGCACCCCTTGGGGCGGCAATCAGCCCCAGCATTTT
13	many	TRBJ2-3	TRBV6-2/TRBV6-3	.	CASRTIFGDAQYF	TGTGCCAGCAGGACCATTTTCGGGGACGCGCAGTATTTT
15	many	TRBJ1-2	TRBV20-1	.	CSALFRWAARYGYTF	TGCAGTGCCCTCTTTCGTTGGGCTGCGCGCTATGGCTACACCTTC
16	.	TRBJ2-3	TRBV18	.	CASSPPVGASTDTQYF	TGTGCCAGCTCACCCCCAGTCGGGGCAAGCACAGATACGCAGTATTTT
17	.	TRBJ1-5	TRBV12-3/TRBV12-4	.	CASSFLGGGNSNQPQHF	TGTGCCAGCAGTTTTTTGGGGGGGGGAAATAGCAATCAGCCCCAGCATTTT